This T cell receptor beta chain was found in a study of PD-1 blockade in mismatch repair-deficient tumors (dated by TCRdb to 2017 to 2019). Study-level background: Between late 2013 and 2016, 90 or so consecutive patients with eleven to twelve mismatch repair-deficient cancer types, all previously treated and progressing, were enrolled in the trial. Tumor-associated T cell clones in the peripheral blood of patients responding to PD-1 blockade were tracked using deep sequencing of TCR CDR3 regions.

On the study overall, not on this receptor specifically: After pembrolizumab, tumor-resident clones, which were often undetectable in blood before treatment, expanded rapidly and then contracted, generally ahead of radiologic responses.

CDR1 MGHDK and CDR2 SYGVNS are derived from the germline V gene. The CDR3 sequence holds 15 residues, the cysteine and phenylalanine included. Only CDR3 DNA is held: 45 bases, read in frame from base 1. Trimming removed 3 bases from V and 0 bases from J, leaving 9 bases between the germline ends. For every enrolled patient, mismatch repair deficiency was confirmed by either polymerase chain reaction or immunohistochemistry. TCR sequencing was performed for a few patients who responded to pembrolizumab therapy. The phase II trial prospectively tested pembrolizumab PD-1 blockade in advanced mismatch repair-deficient cancers regardless of tissue of origin. Peripheral blood T cell samples were collected serially, before PD-1 blockade began and at several time points afterward. The timing of each blood sample was reported as weeks after the first dose of pembrolizumab. The library was prepared using the immunoSEQ multiplex PCR assay. The table was pulled from immuneACCESS by TCRdb, which kept in-frame rearrangements only. Such tables lose some clones; where checked, under half of the loss comes from unresolved V genes, and the rest has no known cause. The table for this sample lists about 14,000 clones; 65% to 90% of them were counted only once. The ten largest clonotypes hold approximately 1.8% of the sample.

About this clone: The target of this receptor is not known. Per-base quality was not reported, and no clone a single base away is much larger than it.

The TCR sequence derives from an adult with mismatch repair-deficient cancer. The rearrangement combines TRBV25-1 with TRBJ1-3; a confident D gene designation cannot be given. The material sequenced was PBMCs, taken less than 15 weeks after starting pembrolizumab. The CDR3 in this case is CASSDPGGSGNTIYF. The DNA sequence is given as TGTGCCAGCAGTGATCCTGGCGGCTCTGGAAACACCATATATTTT.